Each of the 26 T cell receptor beta chains below was sequenced from the same sample in a study of T cell responses to AZD1222 COVID-19 vaccine. The repertoire was sequenced with immunoSEQ multiplex PCR; TCRdb's copy has only in-frame clones and lacks some. The top ten hold approximately 6.9% of the sample, which has under 150,000 clones, about 91% seen once. This material consisted of peripheral blood, taken 28 days after the second AZD1222 dose. Receptors were obtained from an adult who received the AZD1222 COVID-19 vaccine.

The chain has TRBV7-2 and TRBJ2-3; 9 bases are a match to TRBD2. The CDR3 is 14 residues long. From germline, CDR1 is SGHTA and CDR2 FQGNSA. V lost 1 base and J lost 10; bases outside the gene matches: 6. CDR3 protein: CASSLVVAGVAQYF. The CDR3, as DNA: TGTGCCAGCAGCTTAGTGGTAGCGGGGGTTGCGCAGTATTTT. The full variable domain, with the rest looked up from reference TRBV7-2 and TRBJ2-3, is GAGVSQSPSNKVTEKGKDVELRCDPISGHTALYWYRQSLGQGLEFLIYFQGNSAPDKSGLPSDRFSAERTGGSVSTLTIQRTQQEDSAVYLCASSLVVAGVAQYFGPGTRLTVL.

The V and J genes are TRBV9 and TRBJ2-5; no clear D. The germline CDR1 and CDR2 sequences are SGDLS and YYNGEE. There are 15 residues in the CDR3. The V and J ends lost 3 bases and 2 bases respectively, with 14 bases between them. CDR3 bases: TGTGCCAGCAGCGAATCGGGCAGATCACAAGAGACCCAGTACTTC. Translated, it gives CASSESGRSQETQYF.

The chain has TRBV7-2 and TRBJ1-4; D perhaps matches TRBD1 (5 bases). Trimming removed 5 bases from V and 7 bases from J, with 20 bases in between. CDR3 length equals 16 residues. In germline, CDR1 is SGHTA, CDR2 FQGNSA. The DNA for the CDR3 is TGTGCCAGCAGCCTAGGAGATGGGGGGTGGGGTGAAAAACTGTTTTTT. Its translation: CASSLGDGGWGEKLFF.

In its sample, this clone was seen once. The V call is TRBV19, the J call TRBJ1-5; TRBD1 matches at 8 bases. The V gene's germline CDR1 is LNHDA and CDR2 SQIVND (reference sequence). CDR3 size: 14 residues. Trimming removed 5 bases from V and 9 bases from J; junction bases left unmatched: 9. The CDR3 region has the DNA TGTGCCAGTAGTTTGGGACAGGAGTTTTTGCCCCAGCATTTT. It specifies CASSLGQEFLPQHF.

The chain recombines TRBV27 with TRBJ1-2; D uncertain. Trimming took off 3 bases at V and 2 bases at J, with 7 bases between the two ends. The CDR3 length is 13 residues. Germline CDR1 reads MNHEY; CDR2 reads SMNVEV (reference sequence). Written as DNA, the CDR3 is TGTGCCAGCAGTTTCAGAGTCAACTATGGCTACACCTTC. Translation gives CASSFRVNYGYTF.

This clone was counted only a few times. This chain connects TRBV19 to TRBJ1-1, with TRBD1 matching over 10 bases. V dropped 7 bases and J dropped 1; count of bases not matched to a gene: 12. The germline V gene encodes CDR1 LNHDA and CDR2 SQIVND (reference sequence). This CDR3 has 17 amino acids. The DNA for the CDR3 is TGTGCCAGTACACCTACGGGACAGGGGCCGTCGAACACTGAAGCTTTCTTT. This codes for CASTPTGQGPSNTEAFF. Variable domain in full (rest from reference TRBV19 and TRBJ1-1): DGGITQSPKYLFRKEGQNVTLSCEQNLNHDAMYWYRQDPGQGLRLIYYSQIVNDFQKGDIAEGYSVSREKKESFPLTVTSAQKNPTAFYLCASTPTGQGPSNTEAFFGQGTRLTVV.

The CDR3 DNA is TGTGCCAGCACCTTGGGGGTTTCTGGCTACACCTTC. It codes for CASTLGVSGYTF. This chain uses TRBV6-5 with TRBJ1-2, with TRBD1 as a possible D gene (5 bases). The CDR3 loop spans 12 amino acids. The V gene lost 7 bases and the J gene lost 7 bases, with 13 bases spanning the gap. In germline, CDR1 is MNHEY, CDR2 SVGAGI.

V is TRBV4-1 and J is TRBJ1-2; D gene uncertain. In germline, CDR1 is MGHRA, CDR2 YSYEKL. The CDR3 totals 14 residues. The V end was cut by 0 bases, the J end by 4 bases, with 9 bases between. The CDR3 DNA sequence: TGCGCCAGCAGCCAAGACGGCCAGTCCTATGGCTACACCTTC. Its protein is CASSQDGQSYGYTF.

This chain joins TRBV5-4 and TRBJ2-3; weak D call: TRBD2 (6 bases). The CDR3 sequence is 15 residues long. Trimming shortened V by 6 bases and J by 0 bases, and 14 bases separated the two germline ends. Germline V gene lookup returns CDR1 SGHNT and CDR2 YYREEE (reference sequence). The CDR3 reads CASTTGGRSTDTQYF. The CDR3 DNA follows: TGTGCCAGCACTACTGGGGGGAGGAGCACAGATACGCAGTATTTT.

The V and J genes are TRBV7-3 and TRBJ2-1; D could derive from TRBD1 or TRBD2 (5 bases each). The CDR3 is 14 amino acids. CDR1 is SGHTA and CDR2 is FQGTGA in the germline V gene. V lost 5 bases to trimming and J lost 5 bases, with 13 bases between them. CDR3: CASSPGTGNNEQFF. CDR3 coding DNA: TGTGCCAGCAGCCCGGGGACGGGGAACAATGAGCAGTTCTTC.

This chain joins TRBV28 and TRBJ1-2; 9 nucleotides agree with TRBD1. CDR3 length: 14 residues. Germline V gene data show CDR1 as MDHEN and CDR2 as SYDVKM. V lost 3 bases, J lost 5 bases, and 4 bases stayed unmatched. In nucleotides, the CDR3 is TGTGCCAGCAGTTTTGGACAGGGGCGATATGGCTACACCTTC. Its protein product is CASSFGQGRYGYTF.

The V gene is TRBV5-5, the J gene TRBJ1-1; perhaps TRBD1 as D (6 bases). Per germline, CDR1 SGHKS and CDR2 YYEKEE (reference sequence). The CDR3 sequence is 14 residues long. V lost 3 bases to trimming and J lost 4 bases, with 13 bases between them. The CDR3 loop reads CASSSRQEGTEAFF. CDR3 bases: TGTGCCAGCAGCTCGCGACAGGAGGGCACTGAAGCTTTCTTT.

V and J are TRBV29-1 and TRBJ1-1; tentatively, D is TRBD1 (5 bases). The CDR3 length is 12 residues. Trimming cost V 7 bases and J 4 bases, with 13 bases left between them. Germline V gives CDR1 SQVTM, CDR2 ANQGSEA. The CDR3 nucleotides are TGCAGCGGCGCTAGGGGAATCACTGAAGCTTTCTTT. Translated, it gives CSGARGITEAFF.

J is TRBJ1-1 and V is TRBV11-2; no clear D. The CDR3 contains 14 residues. Trimming shortened V by 7 bases and J by 7 bases, and 19 bases separated the two germline ends. CDR1 and CDR2 from the germline V gene are SGHAT and FQNNGV. This CDR3 reads CASNPMAGHFEAFF. DNA for the CDR3: TGTGCCAGCAACCCCATGGCAGGCCACTTTGAAGCTTTCTTT.

The genes are TRBV4-2 and TRBJ1-2; tentative D call: TRBD1 (6 bases). The CDR3 totals 14 residues. Germline V gene sequence: CDR1 LGHNA, CDR2 YNFKEQ. V lost 4 bases and J lost 6, with 15 bases in between. The CDR3 loop is CASSLGGIVNGYTF. The CDR3 DNA sequence: TGTGCCAGCAGCCTAGGGGGGATAGTCAATGGCTACACCTTC.

DNA of the CDR3: TGCGCCAGCAGCCAAGAGGCGATCTCTGGAAACACCATATATTTT. Translating it yields CASSQEAISGNTIYF. V is TRBV4-3 and J is TRBJ1-3, with unresolved D. Trimming removed 0 bases from V and 0 bases from J, with 6 bases in between. The length of the CDR3 is 15 residues. Germline loops: CDR1 LGHNA, CDR2 YSLEER.

This chain joins TRBV2 and TRBJ1-1, with TRBD1 matching 10 bases. Germline CDR1 is SNHLY and CDR2 is FYNNEI. The CDR3 is made up of 15 amino acids. The V segment lost 6 bases and the J segment 5 bases; nucleotides outside the gene matches: 9. CDR3 sequence (DNA): TGTGCCAGCAGCGAGGAACCGGGACAGGGGACTGAAGCTTTCTTT. Translation: CASSEEPGQGTEAFF. The full variable domain, completed using reference TRBV2 and TRBJ1-1, is EPEVTQTPSHQVTQMGQEVILRCVPISNHLYFYWYRQILGQKVEFLVSFYNNEISEKSEIFDDQFSVERPDGSNFTLKIRSTKLEDSAMYFCASSEEPGQGTEAFFGQGTRLTVV.

The CDR3 bases are TGTGCCAGCAGTTACGTCGGCTATGGCTACACCTTC. Translating it yields CASSYVGYGYTF. The V gene is TRBV6-2 or TRBV6-3, the J gene TRBJ1-2; D remains ambiguous. Trimming stripped 2 bases from V and 4 bases from J, with 5 bases between. The germline V gene encodes CDR1 MNHEY and CDR2 SVGEGT. The CDR3 has 12 amino acids.

V usage is TRBV6-5 and J usage is TRBJ1-6, with 7 positions matching TRBD1. The trim removed 1 base at V and 5 bases at J, leaving 2 bases unmatched. This CDR3 contains 15 residues. Germline CDR1 and CDR2: MNHEY and SVGAGI. The DNA of the CDR3 is TGTGCCAGCAGTTACTTGACAGGGAATAATTCACCCCTCCACTTT. Its protein product is CASSYLTGNNSPLHF.

This clone was seen a single time. The genes are TRBV6-5 and TRBJ1-3; 8 bases are a match to TRBD1. CDR1 is MNHEY, CDR2 SVGAGI, per germline. The CDR3 has 13 amino acids. The V and J ends lost 11 bases and 3 bases, in that order; junction bases with no gene match: 6. In DNA, the CDR3 is TGTGCCTCGGCAGGGGGCTTTGGAAACACCATATATTTT. It specifies CASAGGFGNTIYF.

The chain uses TRBV7-2 and TRBJ2-7; D might be TRBD1 (6 bases). The CDR3 has 14 amino acids. V lost 5 bases and J lost 7, with 18 bases in between. Per germline, CDR1 SGHTA and CDR2 FQGNSA. DNA for the CDR3: TGTGCCAGCAGCCCCGACCGGGACATGCGGGAGCAGTACTTC. Translated: CASSPDRDMREQYF.

This chain connects TRBV4-3 to TRBJ1-1; D not resolved. CDR3 length equals 13 residues. Germline lookup yields CDR1 LGHNA and CDR2 YSLEER. Between the trimmed V and J ends, which lost 0 bases and 10 bases, there was a span of 12 bases. In nucleotides, the CDR3 is TGCGCCAGCAGCCAAGATCGGGGTAGTAGAGCTTTCTTT. Translation: CASSQDRGSRAFF.

The rearrangement links TRBV3-1 (or the pseudogene TRBV3-2) to TRBJ1-1, with TRBD1 matching over 7 bases. The CDR3 totals 12 residues. Germline-derived CDR1 and CDR2 are LGHDT and YNNKEL (reference sequence). V lost 0 bases to trimming and J lost 10 bases; unmatched junction nucleotides: 2. The CDR3 protein is CASSQDHRGAFF. The CDR3, as DNA: TGTGCCAGCAGCCAAGATCACAGGGGAGCTTTCTTT.

The count of this clone is one. The chain has TRBV25-1 and TRBJ2-7; D might be TRBD1 or TRBD2, each matching 5 bases. The CDR3 spans 14 residues. V shed 2 bases and J shed 2 bases, with 10 bases lying between them. The germline V gene has CDR1 MGHDK and CDR2 SYGVNS. In DNA form, the CDR3 reads TGTGCCAGCAGTGAAGGGGACGCCACCTACGAGCAGTACTTC. It specifies CASSEGDATYEQYF.

The chain has TRBV28 and TRBJ2-3; possible D gene TRBD1, 6 bases. V lost 4 bases and J lost 3, with 11 bases in between. This CDR3 has 14 amino acids. Germline CDR1 is MDHEN and CDR2 is SYDVKM. CDR3 DNA sequence: TGTGCCAGCAGTTCCTACAGGGAAACAGATACGCAGTATTTT. Amino acid sequence: CASSSYRETDTQYF.

The chain links TRBV7-9 to TRBJ1-1, with D perhaps TRBD1 (5 bases). The V gene's germline CDR1 is SEHNR and CDR2 FQNEAQ (reference sequence). Trimming cost V 7 bases and J 4 bases, with 16 bases left between them. CDR3 length: 14 amino acids. The CDR3 sequence is CASNLGGTSTEAFF. The CDR3 DNA follows: TGTGCCAGCAACTTGGGGGGGACGAGCACTGAAGCTTTCTTT.